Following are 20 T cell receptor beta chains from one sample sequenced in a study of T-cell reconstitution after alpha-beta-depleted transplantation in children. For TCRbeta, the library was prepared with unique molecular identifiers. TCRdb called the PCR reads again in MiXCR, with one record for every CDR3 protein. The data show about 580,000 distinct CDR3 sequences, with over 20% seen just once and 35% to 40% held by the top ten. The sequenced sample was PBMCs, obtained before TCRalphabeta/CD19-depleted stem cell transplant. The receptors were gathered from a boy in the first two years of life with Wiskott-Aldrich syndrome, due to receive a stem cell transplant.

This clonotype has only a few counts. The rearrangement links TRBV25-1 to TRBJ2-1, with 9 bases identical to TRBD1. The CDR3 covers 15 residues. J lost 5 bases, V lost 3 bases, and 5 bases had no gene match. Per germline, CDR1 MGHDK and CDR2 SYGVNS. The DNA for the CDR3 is TGTGCCAGCAGTGACCGGGACAGGGTCGACAATGAGCAGTTCTTC. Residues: CASSDRDRVDNEQFF.

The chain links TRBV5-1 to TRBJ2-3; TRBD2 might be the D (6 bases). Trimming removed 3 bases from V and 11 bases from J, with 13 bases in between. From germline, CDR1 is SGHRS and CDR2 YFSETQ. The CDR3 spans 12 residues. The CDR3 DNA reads TGCGCCAGCAGCTGGGGGGACGGTCGGCAGTATTTT. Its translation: CASSWGDGRQYF.

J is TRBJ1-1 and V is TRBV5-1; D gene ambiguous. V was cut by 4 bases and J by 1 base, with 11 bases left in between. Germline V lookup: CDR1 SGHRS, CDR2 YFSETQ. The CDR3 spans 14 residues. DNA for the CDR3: TGCGCCAGCAGCACCTCCGGAAGGAACACTGAAGCTTTCTTT. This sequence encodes CASSTSGRNTEAFF.

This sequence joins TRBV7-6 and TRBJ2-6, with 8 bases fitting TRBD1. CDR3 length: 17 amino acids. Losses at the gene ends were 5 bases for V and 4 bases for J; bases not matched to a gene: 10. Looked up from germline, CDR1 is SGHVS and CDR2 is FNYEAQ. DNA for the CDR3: TGTGCCAGCAGCCCCTGGGACAGGTCTACGGGGGCCAACGTCCTGACTTTC. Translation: CASSPWDRSTGANVLTF.

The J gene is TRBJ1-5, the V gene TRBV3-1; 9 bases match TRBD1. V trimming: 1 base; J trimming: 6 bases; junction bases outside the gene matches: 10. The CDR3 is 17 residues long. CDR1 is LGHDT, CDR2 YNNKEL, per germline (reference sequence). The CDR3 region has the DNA TGTGCCAGCAGCCAAGGGCCGGGACAGGGTATGGGTCAGCCCCAGCATTTT. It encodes CASSQGPGQGMGQPQHF.

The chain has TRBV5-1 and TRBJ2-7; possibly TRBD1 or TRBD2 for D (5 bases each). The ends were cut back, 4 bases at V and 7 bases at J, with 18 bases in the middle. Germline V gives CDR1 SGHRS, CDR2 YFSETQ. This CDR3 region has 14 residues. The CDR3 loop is CASSVGDPEGEQYF. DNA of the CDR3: TGCGCCAGCAGCGTCGGGGACCCGGAAGGGGAGCAGTACTTC.

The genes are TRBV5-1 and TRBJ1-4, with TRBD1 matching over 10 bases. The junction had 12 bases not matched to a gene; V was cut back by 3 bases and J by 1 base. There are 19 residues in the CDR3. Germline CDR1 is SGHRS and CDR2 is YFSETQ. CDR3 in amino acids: CASSWTGQGSKGTNEKLFF. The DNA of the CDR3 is TGCGCCAGCAGCTGGACGGGACAGGGGTCTAAGGGAACTAATGAAAAACTGTTTTTT.

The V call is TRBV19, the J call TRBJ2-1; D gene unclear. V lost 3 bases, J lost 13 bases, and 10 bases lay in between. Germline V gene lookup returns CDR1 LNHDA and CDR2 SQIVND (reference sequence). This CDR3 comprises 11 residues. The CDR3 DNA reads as TGTGCCAGTAGTATTGAGGTGACACAGTTCTTC. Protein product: CASSIEVTQFF.

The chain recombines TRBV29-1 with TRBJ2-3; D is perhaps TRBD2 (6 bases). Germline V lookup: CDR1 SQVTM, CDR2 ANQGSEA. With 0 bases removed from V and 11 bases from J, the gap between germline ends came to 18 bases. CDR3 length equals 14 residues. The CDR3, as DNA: TGCAGCGTTGAAGATCGACAGCTCGGGACTCAGCAGTATTTT. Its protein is CSVEDRQLGTQQYF.

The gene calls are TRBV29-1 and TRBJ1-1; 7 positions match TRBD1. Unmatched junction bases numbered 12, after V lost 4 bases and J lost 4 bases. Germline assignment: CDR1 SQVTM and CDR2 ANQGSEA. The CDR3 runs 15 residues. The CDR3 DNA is TGCAGCGTTGTTGGGACAGCAAGGTCAGGCACTGAAGCTTTCTTT. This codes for CSVVGTARSGTEAFF.

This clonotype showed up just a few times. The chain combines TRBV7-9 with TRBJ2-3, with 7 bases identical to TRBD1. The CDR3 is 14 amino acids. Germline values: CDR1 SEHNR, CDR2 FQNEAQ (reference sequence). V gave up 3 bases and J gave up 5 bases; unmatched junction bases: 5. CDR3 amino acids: CASSFDRVLDTQYF. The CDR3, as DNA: TGTGCCAGCAGCTTCGACAGGGTTCTAGATACGCAGTATTTT. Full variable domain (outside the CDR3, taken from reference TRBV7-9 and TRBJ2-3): DTGVSQNPRHKITKRGQNVTFRCDPISEHNRLYWYRQTLGQGPEFLTYFQNEAQLEKSRLLSDRFSAERPKGSFSTLEIQRTEQGDSAMYLCASSFDRVLDTQYFGPGTRLTVL.

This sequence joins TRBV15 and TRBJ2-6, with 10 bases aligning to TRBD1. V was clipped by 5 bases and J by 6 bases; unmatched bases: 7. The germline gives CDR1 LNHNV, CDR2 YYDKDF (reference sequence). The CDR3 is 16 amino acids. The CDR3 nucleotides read TGTGCCACCAGCGGTCCCGGGACAGGGGTGGCCAACGTCCTGACTTTC. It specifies CATSGPGTGVANVLTF.

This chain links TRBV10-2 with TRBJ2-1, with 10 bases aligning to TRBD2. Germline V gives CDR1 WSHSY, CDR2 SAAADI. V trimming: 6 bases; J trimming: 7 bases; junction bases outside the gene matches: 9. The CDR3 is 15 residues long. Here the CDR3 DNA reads TGCGCCAGCAGCCTCCCGGGACTAGCGCAAAATGAGCAGTTCTTC. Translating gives CASSLPGLAQNEQFF.

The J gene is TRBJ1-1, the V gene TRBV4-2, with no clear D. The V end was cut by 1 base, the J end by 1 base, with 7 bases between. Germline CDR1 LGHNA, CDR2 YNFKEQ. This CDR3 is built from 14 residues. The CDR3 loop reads CASSQAGRNTEAFF. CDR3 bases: TGTGCCAGCAGCCAAGCGGGCAGGAACACTGAAGCTTTCTTT.

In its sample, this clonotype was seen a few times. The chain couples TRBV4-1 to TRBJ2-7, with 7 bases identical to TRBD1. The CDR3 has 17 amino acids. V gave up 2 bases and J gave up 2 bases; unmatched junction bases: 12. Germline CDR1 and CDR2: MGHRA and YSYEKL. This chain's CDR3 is CASSQRWWRQGAYEQYF. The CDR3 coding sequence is TGCGCCAGCAGCCAAAGATGGTGGAGACAGGGAGCCTACGAGCAGTACTTC.

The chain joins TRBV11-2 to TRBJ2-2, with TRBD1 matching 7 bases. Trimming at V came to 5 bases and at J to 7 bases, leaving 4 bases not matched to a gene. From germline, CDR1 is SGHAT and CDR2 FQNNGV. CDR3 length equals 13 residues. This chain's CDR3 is CASSEGQYGELFF. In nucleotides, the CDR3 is TGTGCCAGCAGCGAGGGACAGTACGGGGAGCTGTTTTTT.

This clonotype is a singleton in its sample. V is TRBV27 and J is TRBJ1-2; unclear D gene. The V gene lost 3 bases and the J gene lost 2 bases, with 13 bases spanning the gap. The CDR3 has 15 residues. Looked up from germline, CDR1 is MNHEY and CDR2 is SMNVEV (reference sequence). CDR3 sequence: CASSFRSATNYGYTF. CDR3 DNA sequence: TGTGCCAGCAGTTTTCGGTCAGCTACCAACTATGGCTACACCTTC.

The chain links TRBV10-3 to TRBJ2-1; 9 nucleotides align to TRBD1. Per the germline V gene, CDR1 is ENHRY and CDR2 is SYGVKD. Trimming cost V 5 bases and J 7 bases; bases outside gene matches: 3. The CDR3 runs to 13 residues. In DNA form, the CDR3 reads TGTGCCATCAGTAGGGACAGGGTGAATGAGCAGTTCTTC. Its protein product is CAISRDRVNEQFF.

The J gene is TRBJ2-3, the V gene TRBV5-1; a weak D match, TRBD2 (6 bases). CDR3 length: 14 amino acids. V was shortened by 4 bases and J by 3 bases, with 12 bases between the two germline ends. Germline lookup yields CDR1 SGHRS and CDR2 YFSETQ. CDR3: CASSGRRETDTQYF. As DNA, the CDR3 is TGCGCCAGCAGCGGGAGGCGGGAAACAGATACGCAGTATTTT.

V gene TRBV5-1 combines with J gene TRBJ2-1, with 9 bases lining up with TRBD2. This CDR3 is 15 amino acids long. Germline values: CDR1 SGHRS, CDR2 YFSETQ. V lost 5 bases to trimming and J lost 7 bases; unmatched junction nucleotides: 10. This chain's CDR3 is CASSYSGSRWNEQFF. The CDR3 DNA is TGCGCCAGCAGTTATAGCGGGAGTCGGTGGAATGAGCAGTTCTTC.